The 4 T cell receptor beta chains listed next were all sequenced from one sample in a study of CD8 T cells in ankylosing spondylitis. MiXCR, run by TCRdb on the 5' RACE reads, gives a single entry per CDR3 protein. Found here are hundreds of thousands of distinct CDR3 sequences, about an eighth of them singletons; the top ten hold about 0.5%. These TCRs' antigens remain unknown. Findings and caveats of the study: For ankylosing spondylitis blood, a TCR beta motif of 7 or 8 highly homologous variants appeared characteristic.

Sequenced input: blood, either unsorted or a sorted T cell fraction (not recorded which). Source of these receptors: a male donor with ankylosing spondylitis.

CDR3 protein: CASSLSHGEGETQYF. In DNA form, the CDR3 reads TGTGCCAGCAGCTTAAGTCACGGGGAGGGAGAGACCCAGTACTTC. The rearrangement joins TRBV7-6 to TRBJ2-5; 7 bases line up with TRBD2. The CDR3 is 15 residues long. The germline gives CDR1 SGHVS, CDR2 FNYEAQ. Trimming removed 2 bases from V and 4 bases from J; junction bases left unmatched: 7.

This clonotype was counted ten times or more. This rearrangement joins TRBV12-3 or TRBV12-4 to TRBJ2-7, with TRBD2 as a possible D gene (5 bases). With 6 bases removed from V and 6 bases from J, the gap between germline ends came to 9 bases. The CDR3 extends over 11 amino acids. CDR3 coding DNA: TGTGCCAGCAGGACGGCGGGCGAGCAGTACTTC. Translated: CASRTAGEQYF.

The chain couples TRBV6-2 or TRBV6-3 to TRBJ2-7; TRBD1 or TRBD2 may be the D gene (5 bases each). V was clipped by 5 bases and J by 1 base, with 15 bases between them. The CDR3 spans 15 residues. Germline V gene data show CDR1 as MNHEY and CDR2 as SVGEGT. CDR3 coding DNA: TGTGCCAGCAGTACCGGGACGGTAGTTTCCTACGAGCAGTACTTC. Residues: CASSTGTVVSYEQYF.

This clonotype has a handful of counts. The chain combines TRBV6-2 or TRBV6-3 with TRBJ2-3, with D unresolved. This CDR3 has 12 amino acids. Germline lookup yields CDR1 MNHEY and CDR2 SVGEGT. Trimming removed 4 bases from V and 8 bases from J, with 10 bases in between. CDR3 protein: CASSWIGGTQYF. The CDR3 DNA sequence: TGTGCCAGCAGTTGGATAGGTGGTACGCAGTATTTT.